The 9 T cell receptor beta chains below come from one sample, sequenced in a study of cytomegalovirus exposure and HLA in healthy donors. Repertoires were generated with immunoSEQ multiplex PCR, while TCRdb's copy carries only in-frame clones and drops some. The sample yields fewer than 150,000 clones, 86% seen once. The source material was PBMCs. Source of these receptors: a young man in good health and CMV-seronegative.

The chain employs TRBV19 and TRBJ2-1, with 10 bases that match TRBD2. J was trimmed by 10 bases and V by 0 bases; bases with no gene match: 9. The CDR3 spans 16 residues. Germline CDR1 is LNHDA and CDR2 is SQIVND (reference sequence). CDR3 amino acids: CASSIDHERGGREQFF. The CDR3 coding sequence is TGTGCCAGTAGTATAGATCATGAGCGGGGGGGCCGCGAGCAGTTCTTC.

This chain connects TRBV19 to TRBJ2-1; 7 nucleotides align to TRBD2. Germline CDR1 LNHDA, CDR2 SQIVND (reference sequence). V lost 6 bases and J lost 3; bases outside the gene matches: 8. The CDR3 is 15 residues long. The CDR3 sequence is CASRPASGGYNEQFF. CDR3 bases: TGTGCCAGTAGGCCTGCTAGCGGAGGCTACAATGAGCAGTTCTTC.

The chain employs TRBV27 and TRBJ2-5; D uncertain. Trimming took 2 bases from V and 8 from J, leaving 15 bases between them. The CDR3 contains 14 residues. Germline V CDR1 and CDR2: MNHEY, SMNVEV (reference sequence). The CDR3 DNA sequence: TGTGCCAGCAGTTTAGAGAGAGAACCTTCAACCCAGTACTTC. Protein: CASSLEREPSTQYF.

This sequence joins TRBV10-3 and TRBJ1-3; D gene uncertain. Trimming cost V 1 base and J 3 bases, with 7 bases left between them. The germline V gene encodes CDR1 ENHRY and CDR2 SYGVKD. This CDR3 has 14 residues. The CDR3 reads CAISEFRGGNTIYF. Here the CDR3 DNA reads TGTGCCATCAGTGAGTTTCGGGGTGGAAACACCATATATTTT.

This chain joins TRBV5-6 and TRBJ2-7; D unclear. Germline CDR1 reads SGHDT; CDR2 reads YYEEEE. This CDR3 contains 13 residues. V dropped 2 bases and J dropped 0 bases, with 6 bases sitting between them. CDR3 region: CASSFGASYEQYF. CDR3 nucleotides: TGTGCCAGCAGCTTCGGTGCCTCCTACGAGCAGTACTTC.

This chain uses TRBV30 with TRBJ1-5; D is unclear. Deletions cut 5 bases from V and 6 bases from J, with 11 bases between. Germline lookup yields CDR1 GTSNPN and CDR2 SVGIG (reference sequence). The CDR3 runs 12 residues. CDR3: CAWSRVGQPQHF. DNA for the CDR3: TGTGCCTGGTCGAGGGTAGGTCAGCCCCAGCATTTT.

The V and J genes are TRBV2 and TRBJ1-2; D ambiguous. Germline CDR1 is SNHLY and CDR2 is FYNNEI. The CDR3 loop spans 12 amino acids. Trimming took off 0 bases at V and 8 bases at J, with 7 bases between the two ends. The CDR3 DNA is TGTGCCAGCAGTGAAGCCCAACAGGGCTACACCTTC. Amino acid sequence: CASSEAQQGYTF.

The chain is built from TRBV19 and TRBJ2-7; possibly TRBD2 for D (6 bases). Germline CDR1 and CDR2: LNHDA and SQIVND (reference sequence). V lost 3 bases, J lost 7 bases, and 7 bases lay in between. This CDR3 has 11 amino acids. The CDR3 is CASSMGLEQYF. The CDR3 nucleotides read TGTGCCAGTAGTATGGGACTGGAGCAGTACTTC.

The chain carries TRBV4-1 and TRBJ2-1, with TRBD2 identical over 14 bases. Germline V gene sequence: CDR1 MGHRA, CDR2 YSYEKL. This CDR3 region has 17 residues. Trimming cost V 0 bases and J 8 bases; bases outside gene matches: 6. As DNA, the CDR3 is TGCGCCAGCAGCCAAGATCGGCTGGGACTAGCGGGAGATGAGCAGTTCTTC. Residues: CASSQDRLGLAGDEQFF.